The rows below give T cell receptor beta chains drawn from one sample of a study of blood T cell repertoires in COVID-19. The table came from immunoSEQ multiplex PCR; TCRdb's copy has only in-frame clones and leaves some out. The sample holds some 490,000 clones, 88% seen once. The sample consisted of PBMCs or T cells enriched from blood (not recorded which). These TCRs come from a woman aged 55-70 years who had recovered from COVID-19. The CDR3 runs from the conserved cysteine through the conserved F or W. Fields, in order: V gene, J gene, D gene, clone size, CDR3 DNA, CDR3 protein. A D gene is named only where the DNA matches it firmly. Not every row has a clone size; where given, it reads once, few, many or a size class.

TRBV6-5,TRBJ1-6,.,.,TGTGCCAGCAGTTACCACGCCCGCAGGGTCGGATCACCCCTCCACTTT,CASSYHARRVGSPLHF
TRBV19,TRBJ1-1,.,.,TGTGCCAGTAGTATCCAGGGGAGAGCGGACACTGAAGCTTTCTTT,CASSIQGRADTEAFF
TRBV7-2,TRBJ2-5,.,.,TGTGCCAGCAGCCCGGACAGACAAGAGACCCAGTACTTC,CASSPDRQETQYF
TRBV11-3,TRBJ2-4,TRBD2,.,TGTGCCAGCAGCCCCCGGACTAGCGGTGGGGAAAACATTCAGTACTTC,CASSPRTSGGENIQYF
TRBV5-1,TRBJ1-6,.,.,TGCGCCAGCAGCTTGTGGTCGGGAAATTCACCCCTCCACTTT,CASSLWSGNSPLHF
TRBV29-1,TRBJ1-2,TRBD1,.,TGCAGCGCGGGACAGGGGGCAGACTATGGCTACACCTTC,CSAGQGADYGYTF
TRBV3-1/TRBV3-2,TRBJ1-1,TRBD1,.,TGTGCCAGCAGCCCGAGGGACAGATTGAACACTGAAGCTTTCTTT,CASSPRDRLNTEAFF
TRBV25-1,TRBJ1-1,.,.,TGTGCCAGCAGAGGAGACAGAATGAACACTGAAGCTTTCTTT,CASRGDRMNTEAFF
TRBV21-1,TRBJ2-1,.,once,TGTGCCAGCAGCAAAGTTAGCAGGGGGTCCTACAATGAGCAGTTCTTC,CASSKVSRGSYNEQFF
TRBV13,TRBJ1-3,TRBD1,.,TGTGCCACCGTCAATGCAGGGGGCTCTGGAAACACCATATATTTT,CATVNAGGSGNTIYF
TRBV5-1,TRBJ2-7,TRBD1,.,TGCGCCAGCAGCCCCCGACAGGGCAAAGACGAGCAGTACTTC,CASSPRQGKDEQYF
TRBV2,TRBJ2-1,TRBD2,once,TGTGCCAGCAGAGTCGGACTAGCGGGGGGACCATACAATGAGCAGTTCTTC,CASRVGLAGGPYNEQFF
TRBV6-6,TRBJ1-2,TRBD1,.,TGTGCCAGCAGTTACGAGGGCAGGGGGCGGGACTATGGCTACACCTTC,CASSYEGRGRDYGYTF
TRBV4-1,TRBJ2-4,.,once,TGCGCCAGCAGCCCTAGGGGTTTGGCGTTAGCCAAAAACATTCAGTACTTC,CASSPRGLALAKNIQYF
TRBV11-2,TRBJ1-6,TRBD1,.,TGTGCCAGCAGCTCGACAGGGAATTCACCCCTCCACTTT,CASSSTGNSPLHF
TRBV30,TRBJ1-2,TRBD1,.,TGTGCCTGTACCCGGGACAGGGGATATGGCTACACCTTC,CACTRDRGYGYTF
TRBV3-1/TRBV3-2,TRBJ1-3,.,.,TGTGCCAGCAGCCTGGGGCCACCACACTCTGGAAACACCATATATTTT,CASSLGPPHSGNTIYF
TRBV24-1,TRBJ1-5,.,.,TGTGCCACCAGTGACCGTCCAGGGGAGCCCCAGCATTTT,CATSDRPGEPQHF
TRBV18,TRBJ1-5,.,.,TGTGCCAGCTCACCGAGGACAGTCAATCAGCCCCAGCATTTT,CASSPRTVNQPQHF
TRBV6-6,TRBJ2-7,.,.,TGTGCCAGCAGTGCCTTCAGGGGCGAGCAGTACTTC,CASSAFRGEQYF
TRBV6-5,TRBJ2-7,.,few,TGTGCCAGCCTGGGGACAAACGAGCAGTACTTC,CASLGTNEQYF
TRBV5-1,TRBJ1-4,TRBD1,.,TGCGCCAGCAGCTTAAACAGGGGTAGTAATGAAAAACTGTTTTTT,CASSLNRGSNEKLFF
TRBV4-1,TRBJ1-6,.,.,TGCGCCAGCAGCTTCAGGGCTCAAGACTCACCCCTCCACTTT,CASSFRAQDSPLHF
TRBV1,TRBJ1-3,.,.,TGCACCAGCAGCCAAGATGTGCGGCACTCTGGAAACACCATATATTTT,CTSSQDVRHSGNTIYF
TRBV19,TRBJ1-2,.,once,TGTGCCAGTAGACGGGGGGGACCTACCGTATATGGCTACACCTTC,CASRRGGPTVYGYTF
TRBV24-1,TRBJ2-1,.,.,TGTGCCACCAGTGTTCTGGGCCCGGGGACTTTCTTC,CATSVLGPGTFF
TRBV5-1,TRBJ1-2,TRBD1,.,TGCGCCAGCAGCTCGGGACAGGCTATCTATGGCTACACCTTC,CASSSGQAIYGYTF
TRBV3-1/TRBV3-2,TRBJ1-2,.,.,TGTGCCAGCAGCCAACAGGGGATGGAGTATGGCTACACCTTC,CASSQQGMEYGYTF
TRBV21-1,TRBJ2-7,.,.,TGTGCCATGTCAGGGCACAACGAGCAGTACTTC,CAMSGHNEQYF
TRBV6-1,TRBJ1-2,.,.,TGTGCCAGCAGTGAAGCACGCCGGTATGGCTACACCTTC,CASSEARRYGYTF
TRBV19,TRBJ2-3,.,.,TGTGCCAGTAGTATAGATCGGGTCTACACAGATACGCAGTATTTT,CASSIDRVYTDTQYF
TRBV5-6,TRBJ1-2,TRBD1,.,TGTGCCAGCAGCCAGGGACAGGGTTATGGCTACACCTTC,CASSQGQGYGYTF
TRBV3-1/TRBV3-2,TRBJ2-6,.,.,TGTGCCAGCAGCCCGGGAGCTGGGGCCAACGTCCTGACTTTC,CASSPGAGANVLTF
TRBV19,TRBJ1-1,TRBD1,.,TGTGCCAGTAGTATAAGCCCCGCCAGGGGGAGTGGATACTACACTGAAGCTTTCTTT,CASSISPARGSGYYTEAFF
TRBV27,TRBJ1-6,.,.,TGTGCCAGCAGCCGATGGGCAGGGGATAATTCACCCCTCCACTTT,CASSRWAGDNSPLHF
TRBV24-1,TRBJ1-2,TRBD1,.,TGTGCCACCAGTGATCCAGGGACAGGGGATGGCTACACCTTC,CATSDPGTGDGYTF
TRBV18,TRBJ1-1,TRBD1,.,TGTGCCAGCTCACCAATCGGGGGATCGGGACAGCACAGCCCCCAAAACACTGAAGCTTTCTTT,CASSPIGGSGQHSPQNTEAFF
TRBV5-1,TRBJ2-2,.,.,TGCGCCAGCCCGGGGGACACCGGGGAGCTGTTTTTT,CASPGDTGELFF
TRBV5-1,TRBJ2-2,TRBD2,.,TGCGCCAGCAGCCCTACGGGGGGGAACACCGGGGAGCTGTTTTTT,CASSPTGGNTGELFF
TRBV30,TRBJ1-6,.,.,TGTGCCTGGAGTGGGGGCTCACCCCTCCACTTT,CAWSGGSPLHF
TRBV5-1,TRBJ1-4,TRBD1,.,TGCGCCAGCTCGGGACAGGGTCTTAGTGAAAAACTGTTTTTT,CASSGQGLSEKLFF
TRBV11-2,TRBJ1-1,TRBD1,few,TGTGCCAGCAGCCCCCTGGGACAGGGAGGCACTGAAGCTTTCTTT,CASSPLGQGGTEAFF
TRBV5-4,TRBJ1-2,.,.,TGTGCCAGCAGCTTGGATGGCTTATCCTATGGCTACACCTTC,CASSLDGLSYGYTF
TRBV24-1,TRBJ2-1,TRBD2,.,TGTGCCACGGGGAGCGGGGTTCCCAATGAGCAGTTCTTC,CATGSGVPNEQFF
TRBV30,TRBJ2-5,.,.,TGTGCCTGGAGTGTAGGGGGTCCAGGAGAGACCCAGTACTTC,CAWSVGGPGETQYF
TRBV6-5,TRBJ1-3,.,.,TGTGCCAGCAGTTACTTCAGGGGCTCTGGAAACACCATATATTTT,CASSYFRGSGNTIYF
TRBV11-2,TRBJ2-3,.,.,TGTGCCAGCAGCTTAGGGGGGGGCACAGATACGCAGTATTTT,CASSLGGGTDTQYF
TRBV21-1,TRBJ1-4,.,.,TGTGCCAGCAGCCCCCCGGACAGGGAAATAGAAAAACTGTTTTTT,CASSPPDREIEKLFF
TRBV12-3/TRBV12-4,TRBJ1-2,.,.,TGTGCCAGCAGTCCCATGGACAGCTATGGCTACACCTTC,CASSPMDSYGYTF
TRBV10-3,TRBJ2-2,TRBD1,.,TGTGCCATCAGAGCCCCGACAGGGTTGAACACCGGGGAGCTGTTTTTT,CAIRAPTGLNTGELFF